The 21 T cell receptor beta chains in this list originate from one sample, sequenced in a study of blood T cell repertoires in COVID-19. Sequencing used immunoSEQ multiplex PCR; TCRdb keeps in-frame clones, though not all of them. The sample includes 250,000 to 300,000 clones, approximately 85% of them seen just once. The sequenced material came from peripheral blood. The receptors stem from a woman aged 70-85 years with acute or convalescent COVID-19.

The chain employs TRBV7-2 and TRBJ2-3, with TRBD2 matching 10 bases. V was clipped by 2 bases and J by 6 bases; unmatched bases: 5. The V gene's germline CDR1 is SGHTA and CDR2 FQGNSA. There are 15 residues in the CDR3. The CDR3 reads CASSLTSGAKDTQYF. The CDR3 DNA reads TGTGCCAGCAGCTTAACTAGCGGGGCGAAGGATACGCAGTATTTT.

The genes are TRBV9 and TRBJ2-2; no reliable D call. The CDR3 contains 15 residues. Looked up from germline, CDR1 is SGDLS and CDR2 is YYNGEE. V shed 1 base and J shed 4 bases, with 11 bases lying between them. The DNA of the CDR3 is TGTGCCAGCAGCGTAAGTCAGGCGAGCACCGGGGAGCTGTTTTTT. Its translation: CASSVSQASTGELFF.

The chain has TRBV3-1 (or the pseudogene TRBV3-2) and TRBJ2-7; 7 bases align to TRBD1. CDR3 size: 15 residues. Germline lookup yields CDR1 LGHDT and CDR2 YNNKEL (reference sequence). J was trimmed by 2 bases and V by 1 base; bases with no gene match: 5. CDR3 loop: CASSQGGDRTYEQYF. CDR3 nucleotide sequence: TGTGCCAGCAGCCAAGGAGGGGACAGAACCTACGAGCAGTACTTC.

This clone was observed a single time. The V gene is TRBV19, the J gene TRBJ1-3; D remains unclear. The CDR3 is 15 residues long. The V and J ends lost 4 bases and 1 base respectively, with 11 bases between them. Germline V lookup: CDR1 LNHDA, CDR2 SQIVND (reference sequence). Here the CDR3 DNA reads TGTGCCAGTAGTACCTTAAGGGAGTCTGGAAACACCATATATTTT. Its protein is CASSTLRESGNTIYF.

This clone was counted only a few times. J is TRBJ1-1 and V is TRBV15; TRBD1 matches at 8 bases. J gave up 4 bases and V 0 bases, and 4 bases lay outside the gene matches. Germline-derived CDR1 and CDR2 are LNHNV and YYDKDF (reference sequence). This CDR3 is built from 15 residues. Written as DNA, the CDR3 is TGTGCCACCAGCAGAGACTCCCAGGGGGCCACTGAAGCTTTCTTT. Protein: CATSRDSQGATEAFF.

The CDR3: CASSPRGGEPYEAFF. The CDR3 DNA follows: TGTGCCAGCAGCCCCCGCGGGGGGGAGCCTTATGAAGCTTTCTTT. The genes are TRBV27 and TRBJ1-1, with D perhaps TRBD1 (5 bases). Per germline, CDR1 MNHEY and CDR2 SMNVEV (reference sequence). There are 15 residues in the CDR3. Deletions cut 6 bases from V and 7 bases from J, with 21 bases between.

As DNA, the CDR3 is TGTGCCTGGAGTCGGGACACTTACTATGGCTACACCTTC. Its translation is CAWSRDTYYGYTF. The chain uses TRBV30 and TRBJ1-2, with a weak D call TRBD1 (6 bases). V was cut by 2 bases and J by 3 bases, with 10 bases left in between. CDR1 and CDR2 (germline): GTSNPN, SVGIG (reference sequence). This CDR3 has 13 residues.

The CDR3 protein is CASSWDGTAEEAFF. CDR3 DNA sequence: TGCGCCAGCAGCTGGGATGGGACAGCGGAAGAAGCTTTCTTT. The rearrangement joins TRBV5-1 to TRBJ1-1; 7 nucleotides align to TRBD1. The CDR3 contains 14 residues. The V segment lost 3 bases and the J segment 8 bases; nucleotides outside the gene matches: 10. CDR1 and CDR2 (germline): SGHRS, YFSETQ.

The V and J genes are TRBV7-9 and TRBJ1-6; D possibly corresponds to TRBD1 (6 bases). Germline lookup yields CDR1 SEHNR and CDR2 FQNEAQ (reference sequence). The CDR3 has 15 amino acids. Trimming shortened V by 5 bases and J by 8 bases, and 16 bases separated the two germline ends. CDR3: CASSLLQGTDSPLHF. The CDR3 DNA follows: TGTGCCAGCAGCCTGCTACAGGGAACGGATTCACCCCTCCACTTT. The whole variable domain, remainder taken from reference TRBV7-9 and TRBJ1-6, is DTGVSQNPRHKITKRGQNVTFRCDPISEHNRLYWYRQTLGQGPEFLTYFQNEAQLEKSRLLSDRFSAERPKGSFSTLEIQRTEQGDSAMYLCASSLLQGTDSPLHFGNGTRLTVT.

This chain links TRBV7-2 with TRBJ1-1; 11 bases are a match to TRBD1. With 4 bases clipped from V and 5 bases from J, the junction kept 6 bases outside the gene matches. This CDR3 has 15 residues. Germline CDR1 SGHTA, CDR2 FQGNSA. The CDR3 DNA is TGTGCCAGCAGCTCGCAGGGACAGGGGGTAACTGAAGCTTTCTTT. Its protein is CASSSQGQGVTEAFF.

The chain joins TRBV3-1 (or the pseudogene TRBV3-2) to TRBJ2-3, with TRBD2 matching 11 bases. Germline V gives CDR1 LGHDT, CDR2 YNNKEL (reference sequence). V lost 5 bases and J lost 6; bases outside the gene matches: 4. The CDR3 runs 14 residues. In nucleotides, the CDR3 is TGTGCCAGCAGCTCGAGACTAGCGGGGGATACGCAGTATTTT. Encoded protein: CASSSRLAGDTQYF.

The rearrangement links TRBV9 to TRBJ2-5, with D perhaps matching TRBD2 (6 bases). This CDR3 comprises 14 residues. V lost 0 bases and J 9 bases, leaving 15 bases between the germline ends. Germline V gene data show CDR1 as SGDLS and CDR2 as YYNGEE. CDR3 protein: CASSVGSGVGAQYF. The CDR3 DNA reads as TGTGCCAGCAGCGTAGGCTCGGGGGTAGGGGCCCAGTACTTC.

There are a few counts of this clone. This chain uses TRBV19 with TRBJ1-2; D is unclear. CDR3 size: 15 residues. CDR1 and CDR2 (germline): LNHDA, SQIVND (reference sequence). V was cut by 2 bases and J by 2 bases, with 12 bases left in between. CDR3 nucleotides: TGTGCCAGTAGTATACGCAGTCCCGTCAACTATGGCTACACCTTC. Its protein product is CASSIRSPVNYGYTF.

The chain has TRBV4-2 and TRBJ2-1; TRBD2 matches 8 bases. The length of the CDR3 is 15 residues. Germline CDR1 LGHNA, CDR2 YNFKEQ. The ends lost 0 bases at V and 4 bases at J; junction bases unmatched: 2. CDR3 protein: CASSQDRGGYNEQFF. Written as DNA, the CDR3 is TGTGCCAGCAGCCAAGATCGGGGGGGGTACAATGAGCAGTTCTTC.

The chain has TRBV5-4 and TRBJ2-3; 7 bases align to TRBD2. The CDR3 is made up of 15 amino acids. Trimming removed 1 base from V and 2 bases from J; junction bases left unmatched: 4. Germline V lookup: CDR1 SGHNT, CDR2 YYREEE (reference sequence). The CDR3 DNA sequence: TGTGCCAGCAGCTTGAAGCTAGCGGTCACAGATACGCAGTATTTT. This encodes CASSLKLAVTDTQYF.

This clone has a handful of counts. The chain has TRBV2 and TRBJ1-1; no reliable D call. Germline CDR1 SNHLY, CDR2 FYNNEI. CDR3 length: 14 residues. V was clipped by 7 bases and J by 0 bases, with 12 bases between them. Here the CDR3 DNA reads TGTGCCAGCAAACGGGGATTGGTGAACACTGAAGCTTTCTTT. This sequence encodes CASKRGLVNTEAFF.

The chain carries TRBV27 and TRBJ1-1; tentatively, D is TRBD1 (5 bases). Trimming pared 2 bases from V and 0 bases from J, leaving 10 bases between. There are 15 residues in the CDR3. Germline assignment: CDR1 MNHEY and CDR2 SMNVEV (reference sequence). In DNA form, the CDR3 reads TGTGCCAGCAGTTTAGCGGGACGTTTGAACACTGAAGCTTTCTTT. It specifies CASSLAGRLNTEAFF.

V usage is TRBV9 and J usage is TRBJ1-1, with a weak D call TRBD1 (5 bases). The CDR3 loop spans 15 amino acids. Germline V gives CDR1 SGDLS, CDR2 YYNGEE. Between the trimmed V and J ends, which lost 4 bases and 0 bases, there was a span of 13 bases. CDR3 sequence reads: CASSLYSGMNTEAFF. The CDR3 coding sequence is TGTGCCAGCAGCTTATACTCAGGGATGAACACTGAAGCTTTCTTT.

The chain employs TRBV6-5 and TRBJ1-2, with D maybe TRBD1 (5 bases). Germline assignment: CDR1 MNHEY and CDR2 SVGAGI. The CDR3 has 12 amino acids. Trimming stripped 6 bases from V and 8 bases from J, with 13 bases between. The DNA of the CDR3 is TGTGCCAGCAGAATTATAGGGGAAGGCTACACCTTC. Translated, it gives CASRIIGEGYTF.

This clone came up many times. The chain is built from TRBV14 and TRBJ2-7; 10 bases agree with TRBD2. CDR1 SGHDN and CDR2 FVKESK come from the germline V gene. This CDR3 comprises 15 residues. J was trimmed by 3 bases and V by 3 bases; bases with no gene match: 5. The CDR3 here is CASSQGLAGVYEQYF. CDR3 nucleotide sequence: TGTGCCAGCAGCCAGGGGCTAGCGGGGGTCTACGAGCAGTACTTC. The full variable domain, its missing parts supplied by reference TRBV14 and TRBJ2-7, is EAGVTQFPSHSVIEKGQTVTLRCDPISGHDNLYWYRRVMGKEIKFLLHFVKESKQDESGMPNNRFLAERTGGTYSTLKVQPAELEDSGVYFCASSQGLAGVYEQYFGPGTRLTVT.

This chain's CDR3 is CASSERQEGYTF. The DNA for the CDR3 is TGTGCCAGCAGTGAACGACAGGAAGGCTACACCTTC. The genes are TRBV6-1 and TRBJ1-2, with D possibly TRBD1 on 6 matching bases. V lost 2 bases to trimming and J lost 8 bases, with 9 bases between them. Germline-derived CDR1 and CDR2 are MNHNS and SASEGT. This CDR3 has 12 residues.